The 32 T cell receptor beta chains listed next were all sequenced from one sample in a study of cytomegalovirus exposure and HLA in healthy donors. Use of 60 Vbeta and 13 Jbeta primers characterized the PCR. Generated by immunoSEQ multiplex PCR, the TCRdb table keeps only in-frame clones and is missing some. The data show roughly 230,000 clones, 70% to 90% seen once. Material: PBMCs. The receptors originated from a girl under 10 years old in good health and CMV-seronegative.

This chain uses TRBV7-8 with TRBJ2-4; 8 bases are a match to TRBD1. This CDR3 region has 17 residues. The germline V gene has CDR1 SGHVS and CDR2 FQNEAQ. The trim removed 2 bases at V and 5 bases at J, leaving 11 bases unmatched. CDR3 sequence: CASSLPPSGQVQNIQYF. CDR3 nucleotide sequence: TGTGCCAGCAGCTTACCTCCCTCGGGACAGGTCCAAAACATTCAGTACTTC.

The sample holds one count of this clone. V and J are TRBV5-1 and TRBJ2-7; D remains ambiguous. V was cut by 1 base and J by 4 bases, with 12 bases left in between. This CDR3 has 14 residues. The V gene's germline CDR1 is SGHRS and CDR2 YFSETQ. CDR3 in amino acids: CASSLTTAKYEQYF. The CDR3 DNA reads TGCGCCAGCAGCTTGACGACTGCCAAGTACGAGCAGTACTTC.

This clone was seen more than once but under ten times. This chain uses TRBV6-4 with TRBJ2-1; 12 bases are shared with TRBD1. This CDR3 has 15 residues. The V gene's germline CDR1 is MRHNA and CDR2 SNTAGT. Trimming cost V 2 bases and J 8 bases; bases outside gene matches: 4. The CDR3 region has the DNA TGTGCCAGCAGTGACCGGGACAGGGGGCGTTATGAGCAGTTCTTC. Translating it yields CASSDRDRGRYEQFF.

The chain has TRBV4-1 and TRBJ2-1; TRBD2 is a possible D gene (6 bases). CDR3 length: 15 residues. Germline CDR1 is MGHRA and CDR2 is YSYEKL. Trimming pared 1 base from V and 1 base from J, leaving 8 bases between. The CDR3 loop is CASSQGAGSYNEQFF. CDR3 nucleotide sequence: TGCGCCAGCAGCCAAGGTGCGGGGTCCTACAATGAGCAGTTCTTC.

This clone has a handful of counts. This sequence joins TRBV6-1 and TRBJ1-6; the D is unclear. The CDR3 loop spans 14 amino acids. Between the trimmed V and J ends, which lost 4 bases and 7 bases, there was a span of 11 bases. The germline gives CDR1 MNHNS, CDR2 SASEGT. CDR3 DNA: TGTGCCAGCAGTGCGTTAACAGAGAATTCACCCCTCCACTTT. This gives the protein CASSALTENSPLHF.

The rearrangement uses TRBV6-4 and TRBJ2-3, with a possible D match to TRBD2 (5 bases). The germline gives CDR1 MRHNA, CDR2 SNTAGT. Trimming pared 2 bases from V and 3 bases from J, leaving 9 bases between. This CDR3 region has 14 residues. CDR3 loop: CASSDQRDTDTQYF. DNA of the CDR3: TGTGCCAGCAGTGACCAACGGGATACAGATACGCAGTATTTT.

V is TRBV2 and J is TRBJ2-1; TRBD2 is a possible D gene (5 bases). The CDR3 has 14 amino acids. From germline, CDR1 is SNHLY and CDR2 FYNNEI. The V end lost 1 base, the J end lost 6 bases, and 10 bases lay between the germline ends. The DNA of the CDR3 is TGTGCCAGCAGTGAAGAGAGGGATAGCAATGAGCAGTTCTTC. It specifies CASSEERDSNEQFF.

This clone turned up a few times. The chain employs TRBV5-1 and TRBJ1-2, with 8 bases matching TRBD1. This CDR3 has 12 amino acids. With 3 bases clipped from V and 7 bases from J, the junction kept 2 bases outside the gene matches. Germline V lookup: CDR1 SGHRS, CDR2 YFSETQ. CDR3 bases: TGCGCCAGCAGCTGGGGGACAGGTGGCTACACCTTC. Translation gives CASSWGTGGYTF.

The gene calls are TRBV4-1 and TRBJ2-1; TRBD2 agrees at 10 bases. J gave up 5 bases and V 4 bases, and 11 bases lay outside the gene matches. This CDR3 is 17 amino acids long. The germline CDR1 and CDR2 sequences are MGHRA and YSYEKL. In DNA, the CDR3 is TGCGCCAGCAGCCCCTTTCCTCGGACTAGCGGACACAATGAGCAGTTCTTC. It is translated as CASSPFPRTSGHNEQFF.

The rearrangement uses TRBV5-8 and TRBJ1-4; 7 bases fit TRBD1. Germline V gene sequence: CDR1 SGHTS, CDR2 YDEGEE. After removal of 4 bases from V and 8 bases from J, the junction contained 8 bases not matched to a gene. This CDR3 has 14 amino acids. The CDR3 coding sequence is TGTGCCAGCAGCCGATTGACAGGGTTCGAAAAACTGTTTTTT. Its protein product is CASSRLTGFEKLFF.

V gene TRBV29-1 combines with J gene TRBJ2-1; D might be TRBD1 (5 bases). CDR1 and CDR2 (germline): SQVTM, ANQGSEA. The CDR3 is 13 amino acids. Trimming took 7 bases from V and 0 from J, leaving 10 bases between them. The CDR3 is CSGGAGSYNEQFF. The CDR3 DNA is TGCAGCGGTGGGGCAGGCTCCTACAATGAGCAGTTCTTC.

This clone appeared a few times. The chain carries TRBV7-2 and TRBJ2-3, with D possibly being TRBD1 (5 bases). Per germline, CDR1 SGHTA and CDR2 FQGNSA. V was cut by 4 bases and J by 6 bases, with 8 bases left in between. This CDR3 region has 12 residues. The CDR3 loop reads CASSSQGDTQYF. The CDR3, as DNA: TGTGCCAGCAGCTCGCAGGGTGATACGCAGTATTTT.

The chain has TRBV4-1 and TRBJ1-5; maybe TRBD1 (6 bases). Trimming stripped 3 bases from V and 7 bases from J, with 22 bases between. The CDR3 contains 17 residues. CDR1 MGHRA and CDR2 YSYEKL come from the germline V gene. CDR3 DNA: TGCGCCAGCAGCCATGTGGGTCCCGGGACACTGAAGCAGCCCCAGCATTTT. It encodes CASSHVGPGTLKQPQHF.

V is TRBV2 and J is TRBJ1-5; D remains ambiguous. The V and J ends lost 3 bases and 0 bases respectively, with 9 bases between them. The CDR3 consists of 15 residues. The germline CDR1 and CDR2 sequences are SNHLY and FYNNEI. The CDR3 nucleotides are TGTGCCAGCAGTGACTACGGACTTAGCAATCAGCCCCAGCATTTT. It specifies CASSDYGLSNQPQHF.

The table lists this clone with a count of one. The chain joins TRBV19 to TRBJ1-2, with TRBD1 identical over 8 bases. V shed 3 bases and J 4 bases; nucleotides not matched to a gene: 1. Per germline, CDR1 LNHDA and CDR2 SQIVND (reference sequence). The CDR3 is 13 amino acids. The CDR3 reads CASSIGTGYGYTF. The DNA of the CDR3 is TGTGCCAGTAGTATCGGGACAGGCTATGGCTACACCTTC.

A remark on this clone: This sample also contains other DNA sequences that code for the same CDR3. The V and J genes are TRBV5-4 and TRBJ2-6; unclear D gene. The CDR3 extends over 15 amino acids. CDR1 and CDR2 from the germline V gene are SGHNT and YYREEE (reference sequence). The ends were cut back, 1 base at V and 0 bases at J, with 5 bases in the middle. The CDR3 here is CASSLPGSGANVLTF. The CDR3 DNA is TGTGCCAGCAGCTTGCCCGGCTCTGGGGCCAACGTCCTGACTTTC.

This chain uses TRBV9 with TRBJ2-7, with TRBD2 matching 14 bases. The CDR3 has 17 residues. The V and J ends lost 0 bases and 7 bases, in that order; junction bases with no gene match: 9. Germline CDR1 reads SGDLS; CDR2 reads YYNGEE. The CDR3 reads CASSVARLAGGPREQYF. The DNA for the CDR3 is TGTGCCAGCAGCGTAGCTCGACTAGCGGGAGGGCCGAGGGAGCAGTACTTC.

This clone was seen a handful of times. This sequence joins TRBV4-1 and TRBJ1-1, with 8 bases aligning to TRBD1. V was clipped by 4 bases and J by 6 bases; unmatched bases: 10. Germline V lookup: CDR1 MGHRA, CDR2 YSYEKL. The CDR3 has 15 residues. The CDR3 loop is CASSLGQGAPAEAFF. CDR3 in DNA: TGCGCCAGCAGCCTGGGGCAGGGGGCGCCGGCTGAAGCTTTCTTT.

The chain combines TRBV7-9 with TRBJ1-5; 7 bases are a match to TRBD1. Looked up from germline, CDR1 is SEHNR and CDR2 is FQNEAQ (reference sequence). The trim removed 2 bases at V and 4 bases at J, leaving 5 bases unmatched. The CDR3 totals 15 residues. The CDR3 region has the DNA TGTGCCAGCAGCTTATTCACAGGGGTTAATCAGCCCCAGCATTTT. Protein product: CASSLFTGVNQPQHF.

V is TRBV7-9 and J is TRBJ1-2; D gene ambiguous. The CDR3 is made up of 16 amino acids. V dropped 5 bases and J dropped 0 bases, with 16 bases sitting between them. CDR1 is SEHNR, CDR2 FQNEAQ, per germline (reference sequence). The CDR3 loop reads CASSPTRAPANYGYTF. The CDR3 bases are TGTGCCAGCAGCCCAACGAGGGCGCCAGCTAACTATGGCTACACCTTC.

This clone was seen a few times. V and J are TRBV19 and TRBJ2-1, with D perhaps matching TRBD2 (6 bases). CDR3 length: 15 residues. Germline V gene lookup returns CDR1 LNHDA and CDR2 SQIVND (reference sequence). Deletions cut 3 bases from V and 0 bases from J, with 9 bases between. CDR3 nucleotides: TGTGCCAGTAGTATGGACGGGAGCTCCTACAATGAGCAGTTCTTC. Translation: CASSMDGSSYNEQFF.

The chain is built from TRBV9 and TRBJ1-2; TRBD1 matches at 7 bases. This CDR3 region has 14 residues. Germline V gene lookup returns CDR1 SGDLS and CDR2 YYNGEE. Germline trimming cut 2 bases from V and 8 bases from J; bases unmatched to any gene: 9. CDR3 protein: CASSVRDRYAGYTF. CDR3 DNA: TGTGCCAGCAGCGTCCGGGACAGATATGCCGGCTACACCTTC.

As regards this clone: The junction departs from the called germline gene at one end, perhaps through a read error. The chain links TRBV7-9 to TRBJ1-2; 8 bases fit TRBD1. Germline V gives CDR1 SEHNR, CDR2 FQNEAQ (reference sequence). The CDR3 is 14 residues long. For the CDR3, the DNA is TGTTCCAGCAGCCTGGACAGGGACGTCTATGGCTACACCTTC. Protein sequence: CSSSLDRDVYGYTF.

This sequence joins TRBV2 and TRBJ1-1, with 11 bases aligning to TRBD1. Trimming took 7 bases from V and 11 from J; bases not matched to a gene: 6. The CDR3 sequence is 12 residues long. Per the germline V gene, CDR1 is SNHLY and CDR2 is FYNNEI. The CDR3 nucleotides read TGTGCCAGCACGGACAGGGGGCGCGTGGCTTTCTTT. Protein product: CASTDRGRVAFF.

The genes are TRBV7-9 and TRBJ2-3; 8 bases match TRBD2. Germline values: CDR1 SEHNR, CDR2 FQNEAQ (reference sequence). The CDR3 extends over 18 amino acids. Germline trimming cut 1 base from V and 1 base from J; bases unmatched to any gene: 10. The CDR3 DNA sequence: TGTGCCAGCAGCTTAGGTTACGGACTAGCAGCCCGCACAGATACGCAGTATTTT. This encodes CASSLGYGLAARTDTQYF.

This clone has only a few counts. The CDR3 spells CASSIVQSSTDTQYF. CDR3 coding DNA: TGTGCCAGTAGTATAGTTCAGTCTAGCACAGATACGCAGTATTTT. The chain uses TRBV19 and TRBJ2-3; D uncertain. Trimming took off 1 base at V and 0 bases at J, with 8 bases between the two ends. Germline V CDR1 and CDR2: LNHDA, SQIVND (reference sequence). The CDR3 runs 15 residues.

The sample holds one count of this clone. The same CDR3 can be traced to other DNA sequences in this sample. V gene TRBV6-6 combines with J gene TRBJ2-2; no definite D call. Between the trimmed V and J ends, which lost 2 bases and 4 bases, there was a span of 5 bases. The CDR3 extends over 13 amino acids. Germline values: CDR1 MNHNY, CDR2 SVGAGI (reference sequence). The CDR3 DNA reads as TGTGCCAGCAGTTACGGCTCCACCGGGGAGCTGTTTTTT. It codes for CASSYGSTGELFF.

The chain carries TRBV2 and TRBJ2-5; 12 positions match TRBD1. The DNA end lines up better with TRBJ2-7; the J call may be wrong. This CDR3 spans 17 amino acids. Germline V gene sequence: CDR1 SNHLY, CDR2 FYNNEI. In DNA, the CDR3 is TGTGCCAGCAGATACGGGACAGGGGGCTTTGTAACCTACGAGCAGTACTTC. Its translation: CASRYGTGGFVTYEQYF.

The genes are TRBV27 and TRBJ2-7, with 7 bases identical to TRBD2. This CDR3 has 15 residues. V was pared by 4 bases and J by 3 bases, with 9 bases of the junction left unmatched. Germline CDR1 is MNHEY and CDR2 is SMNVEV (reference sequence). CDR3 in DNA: TGTGCCAGCAGTTCTGGCCGGGACTACAACTACGAGCAGTACTTC. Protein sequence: CASSSGRDYNYEQYF.

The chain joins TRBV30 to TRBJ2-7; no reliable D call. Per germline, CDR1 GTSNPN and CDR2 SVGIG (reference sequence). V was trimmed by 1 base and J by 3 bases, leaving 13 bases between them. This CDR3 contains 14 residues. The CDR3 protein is CAWSEALHSYEQYF. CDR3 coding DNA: TGTGCCTGGAGTGAAGCCCTCCACAGCTACGAGCAGTACTTC.

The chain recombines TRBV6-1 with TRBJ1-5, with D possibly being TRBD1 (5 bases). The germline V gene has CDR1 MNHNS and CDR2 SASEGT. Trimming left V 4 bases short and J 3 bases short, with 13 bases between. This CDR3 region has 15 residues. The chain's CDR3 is CASSASRANNQPQHF. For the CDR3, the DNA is TGTGCCAGCAGTGCGTCCAGGGCGAACAATCAGCCCCAGCATTTT.

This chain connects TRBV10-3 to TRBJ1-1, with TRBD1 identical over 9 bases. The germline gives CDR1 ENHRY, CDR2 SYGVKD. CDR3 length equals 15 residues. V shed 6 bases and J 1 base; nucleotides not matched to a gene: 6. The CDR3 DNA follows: TGTGCCATCAGCGCTACAGGGGGCTGGAACACTGAAGCTTTCTTT. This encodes CAISATGGWNTEAFF.